This T cell receptor beta chain is from a study of T cell changes during pregnancy in multiple sclerosis. Repertoires were generated with immunoSEQ multiplex PCR, while TCRdb's copy carries only in-frame clones and drops some. This sample has tens of thousands of clones; 93% occur once, and the top ten carry 3% to 4.5%. The source material was CD8+ T cells from peripheral blood mononuclear cells, sampled in the second trimester of pregnancy. This TCR derives from a female donor with multiple sclerosis, enrolled in a pregnancy study.

This chain's CDR3 is CASSPRLAGVREQYF. In nucleotides, the CDR3 is TGTGCCAGCAGCCCGAGACTAGCGGGAGTACGCGAGCAGTACTTC. The rearrangement joins TRBV9 to TRBJ2-7, with 12 bases aligning to TRBD2. Germline CDR1 SGDLS, CDR2 YYNGEE. The CDR3 covers 15 residues. V was clipped by 4 bases and J by 6 bases; unmatched bases: 8. Together with reference TRBV9 and TRBJ2-7, the CDR3 gives the full variable domain: DSGVTQTPKHLITATGQRVTLRCSPRSGDLSVYWYQQSLDQGLQFLIQYYNGEERAKGNILERFSAQQFPDLHSELNLSSLELGDSALYFCASSPRLAGVREQYFGPGTRLTVT.